This entry features one T cell receptor beta chain sequence. Antigen: not known. The record originates from a study of a mutant IDH1 vaccine in newly diagnosed glioma. Study at large: An approximately 62% male, about 38% female split and a mean age of about 43 years characterized treated patients.

Clones were read by immunoSEQ multiplex PCR, and TCRdb kept only the in-frame ones, dropping some. This repertoire shows about 44,000 clones, approximately 89% found once; its top ten account for 3% to 4.5%. As to time point: week 23, last vaccination. It was 300 ug of mutant IDH1 20-mer peptide that made up each vaccine dose, given with topical imiquimod. V was pared by 1 base and J by 6 bases, with 3 bases of the junction left unmatched. This CDR3 is 15 amino acids long. Germline-derived CDR1 and CDR2 are MGHRA and YSYEKL. The sample here was PBMCs, taken from a glioma patient whose treatment included an IDH1 peptide vaccine. This sequence originates from a man aged 50-60 years with glioma. The rearrangement uses TRBV4-1 and TRBJ2-2, with 9 bases matching TRBD1. This CDR3 is CASSQGDRESGELFF. CDR3 sequence (DNA): TGCGCCAGCAGCCAAGGGGACAGGGAGTCCGGGGAGCTGTTTTTT.